The next 32 T cell receptor beta chains were all read from a single sample in a study of cytomegalovirus exposure and HLA in healthy donors. In the PCR, 60 Vbeta and 13 Jbeta primers were used. TCRdb's table, derived via immunoSEQ multiplex PCR, lists solely in-frame clones and lacks some. The sample includes 150,000 to 200,000 clones, approximately 86% seen only once; the top ten take approximately 1.9%. The specimen was PBMCs. Every receptor here comes from a woman aged 18-29 years in good health and CMV-seronegative.

The chain combines TRBV30 with TRBJ1-1; D is undetermined. V shed 2 bases and J shed 0 bases, with 4 bases lying between them. The germline gives CDR1 GTSNPN, CDR2 SVGIG (reference sequence). This CDR3 has 12 amino acids. Here the CDR3 reads CAWSPVNTEAFF. DNA of the CDR3: TGTGCCTGGAGTCCGGTGAACACTGAAGCTTTCTTT.

The chain links TRBV11-1 to TRBJ2-3, with D tentatively TRBD2 (5 bases). Germline CDR1 reads SGHAT; CDR2 reads FQDESV (reference sequence). V lost 1 base, J lost 0 bases, and 11 bases lay in between. CDR3 length: 16 amino acids. CDR3 protein: CASSLDYSASTDTQYF. The CDR3 DNA reads as TGTGCCAGCAGCTTAGATTATAGCGCGAGCACAGATACGCAGTATTTT.

The chain carries TRBV7-9 and TRBJ2-3, with 10 bases identical to TRBD2. Germline CDR1 SEHNR, CDR2 FQNEAQ (reference sequence). J lost 2 bases, V lost 8 bases, and 7 bases had no gene match. The CDR3 spans 15 residues. CDR3 nucleotide sequence: TGTGCCAGCGTTAGCGGGGGGACCTACACAGATACGCAGTATTTT. It translates to CASVSGGTYTDTQYF. The full variable domain, rest sourced from reference TRBV7-9 and TRBJ2-3, is DTGVSQNPRHKITKRGQNVTFRCDPISEHNRLYWYRQTLGQGPEFLTYFQNEAQLEKSRLLSDRFSAERPKGSFSTLEIQRTEQGDSAMYLCASVSGGTYTDTQYFGPGTRLTVL.

This chain links TRBV19 with TRBJ2-1; tentative D call: TRBD2 (7 bases). The CDR3 spans 16 residues. The ends were cut back, 5 bases at V and 0 bases at J, with 14 bases in the middle. Germline values: CDR1 LNHDA, CDR2 SQIVND (reference sequence). CDR3 residues: CASSLGGPSSYNEQFF. The CDR3 bases are TGTGCCAGTAGTCTCGGGGGGCCTAGCTCCTACAATGAGCAGTTCTTC.

In this sample, this clone turned up a few times. V usage is TRBV9 and J usage is TRBJ2-3; 7 nucleotides align to TRBD2. The CDR3 totals 15 residues. The ends lost 3 bases at V and 0 bases at J; junction bases unmatched: 4. Germline V gives CDR1 SGDLS, CDR2 YYNGEE. The CDR3 bases are TGTGCCAGCAGCGAGGGGACTATTAGCACAGATACGCAGTATTTT. Translated: CASSEGTISTDTQYF.

This clone was counted only a few times. The J gene is TRBJ2-5, the V gene TRBV5-1, with 8 bases lining up with TRBD2. V dropped 4 bases and J dropped 2; count of bases not matched to a gene: 7. The germline gives CDR1 SGHRS, CDR2 YFSETQ. The CDR3 contains 15 residues. This CDR3 reads CASSPGAGAQETQYF. The CDR3 region has the DNA TGCGCCAGCAGCCCGGGAGCGGGAGCACAAGAGACCCAGTACTTC.

The table lists this clone with a count of one. V usage is TRBV27 and J usage is TRBJ2-7, with D perhaps matching TRBD2 (6 bases). This CDR3 has 14 amino acids. Germline CDR1 reads MNHEY; CDR2 reads SMNVEV (reference sequence). Trimming left V 6 bases short and J 4 bases short, with 16 bases between. Here the CDR3 reads CASSPGTGEYEQYF. CDR3 DNA: TGTGCCAGCAGCCCCGGGACGGGAGAATACGAGCAGTACTTC.

The chain recombines TRBV7-8 with TRBJ1-1, with unresolved D. Trimming removed 2 bases at V and 10 bases at J, with 14 bases between. Germline values: CDR1 SGHVS, CDR2 FQNEAQ. The length of the CDR3 is 13 residues. DNA of the CDR3: TGTGCCAGCAGCTTATTGGCTGCCGCCGTAGCTTTCTTT. This gives the protein CASSLLAAAVAFF.

V is TRBV5-1 and J is TRBJ2-2; 7 nucleotides match TRBD1. Germline V lookup: CDR1 SGHRS, CDR2 YFSETQ. The CDR3 runs 15 residues. Trimming took 5 bases from V and 2 from J; bases not matched to a gene: 6. The CDR3 DNA sequence: TGCGCCAGCAGAGAGACAGGGCCAAACACCGGGGAGCTGTTTTTT. Protein sequence: CASRETGPNTGELFF.

CDR3 in amino acids: CASSPTLDRGETQYF. CDR3 in DNA: TGTGCCAGCAGTCCCACTCTGGACAGGGGTGAGACCCAGTACTTC. This chain links TRBV28 with TRBJ2-5; 9 nucleotides align to TRBD1. Losses at the gene ends were 5 bases for V and 5 bases for J; bases not matched to a gene: 9. This CDR3 has 15 amino acids. Germline V lookup: CDR1 MDHEN, CDR2 SYDVKM.

V and J are TRBV27 and TRBJ1-5; D unresolved. Between the trimmed V and J ends, which lost 7 bases and 2 bases, there was a span of 12 bases. Germline lookup yields CDR1 MNHEY and CDR2 SMNVEV (reference sequence). The CDR3 spans 14 residues. The CDR3 bases are TGTGCCAGCACCGCGTCTCATGGCAATCAGCCCCAGCATTTT. Its protein is CASTASHGNQPQHF.

This chain connects TRBV4-2 to TRBJ2-2; 12 bases map to TRBD2. Germline CDR1 is LGHNA and CDR2 is YNFKEQ. The ends lost 2 bases at V and 4 bases at J; junction bases unmatched: 14. The CDR3 spans 20 residues. CDR3: CASSQPTANRLAGVTGELFF. The CDR3 DNA reads TGTGCCAGCAGCCAACCGACCGCTAACCGACTAGCGGGAGTCACCGGGGAGCTGTTTTTT.

V gene TRBV5-5 combines with J gene TRBJ1-1; maybe TRBD1 (6 bases). CDR3 length: 15 amino acids. The V gene lost 3 bases and the J gene lost 0 bases, with 12 bases spanning the gap. Germline V gene lookup returns CDR1 SGHKS and CDR2 YYEKEE (reference sequence). The CDR3 nucleotides are TGTGCCAGCAGCTGGGGGGGACAACTGAACACTGAAGCTTTCTTT. Its protein product is CASSWGGQLNTEAFF.

The rearrangement joins TRBV6-6 to TRBJ1-1, with D tentatively TRBD1 (6 bases). There are 15 residues in the CDR3. CDR1 and CDR2 from the germline V gene are MNHNY and SVGAGI (reference sequence). Trimming took 9 bases from V and 1 from J, leaving 18 bases between them. CDR3 amino acids: CASDTGTFENTEAFF. The CDR3 DNA is TGTGCCAGTGACACAGGGACCTTTGAGAACACTGAAGCTTTCTTT.

The V call is TRBV10-3, the J call TRBJ1-3; the D gene is possibly TRBD1 (5 bases). CDR1 and CDR2 (germline): ENHRY, SYGVKD. The CDR3 loop spans 16 amino acids. Trimming took 2 bases from V and 0 from J, leaving 11 bases between them. The CDR3, as DNA: TGTGCCATCAGTGAGAGGGGCAGTAGCTCTGGAAACACCATATATTTT. It encodes CAISERGSSSGNTIYF.

This chain joins TRBV29-1 and TRBJ1-4; possibly TRBD1 for D (6 bases). The V and J ends lost 3 bases and 7 bases respectively, with 12 bases between them. The CDR3 contains 13 residues. Germline V lookup: CDR1 SQVTM, CDR2 ANQGSEA. This CDR3 is CSVDRGAGEKLFF. Here the CDR3 DNA reads TGCAGCGTTGATCGGGGGGCCGGTGAAAAACTGTTTTTT.

Turning to this clone: Germline is not matched at one junction end, which may reflect a read error. V usage is TRBV2 and J usage is TRBJ1-4; D remains ambiguous. CDR1 SNHLY and CDR2 FYNNEI come from the germline V gene. There are 15 residues in the CDR3. The CDR3 nucleotides read TGTGTCAGCAGTGAATTGGCAGGCGGGGATGAAAAACTGTTTTTT. Amino acids: CVSSELAGGDEKLFF.

The rearrangement joins TRBV13 to TRBJ2-7, with 13 positions matching TRBD2. The CDR3 covers 16 residues. CDR1 and CDR2 from the germline V gene are PRHDT and FYEKMQ (reference sequence). V lost 5 bases and J lost 1; bases outside the gene matches: 5. CDR3 protein: CASSGGTSGMSYEQYF. The DNA of the CDR3 is TGTGCCAGCAGCGGAGGGACTAGCGGGATGTCCTACGAGCAGTACTTC. Supplemented by reference TRBV13 and TRBJ2-7, the full variable domain reads AAGVIQSPRHLIKEKRETATLKCYPIPRHDTVYWYQQGPGQDPQFLISFYEKMQSDKGSIPDRFSAQQFSDYHSELNMSSLELGDSALYFCASSGGTSGMSYEQYFGPGTRLTVT.

The genes are TRBV4-1 and TRBJ1-5; 7 nucleotides match TRBD1. The CDR3 is 17 residues long. The V gene end was trimmed by 0 bases and the J gene end by 4 bases; junction bases not matched to a gene: 9. CDR1 and CDR2 (germline): MGHRA, YSYEKL. CDR3 sequence reads: CASSQDKRGTANQPQHF. CDR3 DNA: TGCGCCAGCAGCCAAGACAAAAGGGGGACAGCTAATCAGCCCCAGCATTTT.

The rearrangement links TRBV7-2 to TRBJ1-5; perhaps TRBD1 as D (6 bases). V was clipped by 3 bases and J by 5 bases, with 20 bases between them. The CDR3 has 17 residues. CDR1 and CDR2 (germline): SGHTA, FQGNSA. The CDR3 nucleotides are TGTGCCAGCAGCTTCGCGGGGGGGGCTATTGTCGATCAGCCCCAGCATTTT. It encodes CASSFAGGAIVDQPQHF.

The chain links TRBV14 to TRBJ1-1, with D unclear. The CDR3 has 15 amino acids. Germline V gives CDR1 SGHDN, CDR2 FVKESK. Trimming left V 0 bases short and J 5 bases short, with 13 bases between. CDR3 residues: CASSQDRVGGTEAFF. CDR3 nucleotide sequence: TGTGCCAGCAGCCAAGATAGGGTCGGAGGAACTGAAGCTTTCTTT. The whole variable domain, remainder taken from reference TRBV14 and TRBJ1-1, is EAGVTQFPSHSVIEKGQTVTLRCDPISGHDNLYWYRRVMGKEIKFLLHFVKESKQDESGMPNNRFLAERTGGTYSTLKVQPAELEDSGVYFCASSQDRVGGTEAFFGQGTRLTVV.

This clone was observed a handful of times. The chain carries TRBV15 and TRBJ2-3, with 9 bases fitting TRBD1. CDR1 is LNHNV and CDR2 is YYDKDF in the germline V gene (reference sequence). The V and J ends lost 3 bases and 4 bases, in that order; junction bases with no gene match: 2. There are 14 residues in the CDR3. CDR3 loop: CATSSRTGADTQYF. The DNA of the CDR3 is TGTGCCACCAGCAGCAGGACAGGGGCAGATACGCAGTATTTT.

V gene TRBV6-5 combines with J gene TRBJ1-2; 7 nucleotides agree with TRBD1. V shed 4 bases, J shed 5 bases, and the junction held 13 bases outside the gene matches. The CDR3 covers 16 residues. Germline CDR1 and CDR2: MNHEY and SVGAGI. This chain's CDR3 is CASSSGFEGAGYGYTF. The CDR3 coding sequence is TGTGCCAGCAGTTCCGGATTTGAGGGGGCGGGGTATGGCTACACCTTC.

The chain carries TRBV2 and TRBJ2-2, with D unresolved. Germline V gene lookup returns CDR1 SNHLY and CDR2 FYNNEI. This CDR3 has 13 residues. V was clipped by 4 bases and J by 5 bases, with 8 bases between them. The DNA for the CDR3 is TGTGCCAGCAGTGTGCAGGCAACCGGGGAGCTGTTTTTT. This codes for CASSVQATGELFF.

The V gene is TRBV6-6, the J gene TRBJ1-5, with unresolved D. This CDR3 region has 14 residues. In germline, CDR1 is MNHNY, CDR2 SVGAGI (reference sequence). V was cut by 7 bases and J by 3 bases, with 13 bases left in between. CDR3 amino acids: CASNYGGNNQPQHF. CDR3 nucleotides: TGTGCCAGCAACTACGGCGGAAACAATCAGCCCCAGCATTTT.

This clone was counted once. This chain uses TRBV4-1 with TRBJ2-7; 11 bases line up with TRBD2. After removal of 1 base from V and 6 bases from J, the junction contained 2 bases not matched to a gene. The CDR3 contains 14 residues. Germline-derived CDR1 and CDR2 are MGHRA and YSYEKL. The CDR3 loop reads CASSQALAGGEQYF. In nucleotides, the CDR3 is TGCGCCAGCAGCCAAGCCCTAGCGGGAGGCGAGCAGTACTTC.

This clone was counted once. The chain recombines TRBV6-5 with TRBJ2-1; TRBD1 matches 12 bases. Germline loops: CDR1 MNHEY, CDR2 SVGAGI. The V segment lost 2 bases and the J segment 7 bases; nucleotides outside the gene matches: 6. CDR3 length: 16 amino acids. The CDR3: CASSYAGTGGKNEQFF. As DNA, the CDR3 is TGTGCCAGCAGTTACGCCGGGACAGGGGGCAAGAATGAGCAGTTCTTC.

As to this clone: Other nucleotide sequences in the sample specify the same CDR3. The chain carries TRBV4-2 and TRBJ2-6; 10 bases map to TRBD1. V shed 1 base and J 2 bases; nucleotides not matched to a gene: 8. The CDR3 sequence is 19 residues long. Germline V gene sequence: CDR1 LGHNA, CDR2 YNFKEQ. The CDR3 spells CASSQGAGTGDPGANVLTF. The CDR3 DNA sequence: TGTGCCAGCAGCCAAGGAGCTGGGACAGGGGACCCTGGGGCCAACGTCCTGACTTTC.

CDR3 region: CASSIDRSYGYTF. CDR3 coding DNA: TGTGCCAGCTCCATTGACAGAAGCTATGGCTACACCTTC. The rearrangement links TRBV2 to TRBJ1-2; a possible D gene is TRBD1 (5 bases). The V gene lost 8 bases and the J gene lost 4 bases, with 14 bases spanning the gap. CDR1 and CDR2 from the germline V gene are SNHLY and FYNNEI. The CDR3 runs to 13 residues.

This sequence joins TRBV5-1 and TRBJ2-3, with D possibly being TRBD1 (6 bases). Trimming took 4 bases from V and 0 from J, leaving 15 bases between them. Germline CDR1 reads SGHRS; CDR2 reads YFSETQ. The CDR3 is made up of 16 amino acids. CDR3 protein: CASSPGGTGSTDTQYF. The DNA for the CDR3 is TGCGCCAGCAGCCCCGGAGGCACAGGGAGCACAGATACGCAGTATTTT.

The J gene is TRBJ1-5, the V gene TRBV6-5, with a possible D match to TRBD1 (6 bases). Trimming took off 5 bases at V and 0 bases at J, with 8 bases between the two ends. The CDR3 has 14 amino acids. Germline V gene lookup returns CDR1 MNHEY and CDR2 SVGAGI. Here the CDR3 reads CASSAGDSNQPQHF. The CDR3 nucleotides read TGTGCCAGCAGTGCAGGGGATAGCAATCAGCCCCAGCATTTT.

This chain uses TRBV28 with TRBJ1-5; maybe TRBD1 (5 bases). The germline V and J ends were trimmed by 3 bases and 6 bases, with 12 bases remaining between them. CDR1 and CDR2 from the germline V gene are MDHEN and SYDVKM. CDR3 length equals 14 residues. CDR3 amino acids: CASSFGRATQPQHF. CDR3 bases: TGTGCCAGCAGTTTCGGCAGGGCAACTCAGCCCCAGCATTTT.